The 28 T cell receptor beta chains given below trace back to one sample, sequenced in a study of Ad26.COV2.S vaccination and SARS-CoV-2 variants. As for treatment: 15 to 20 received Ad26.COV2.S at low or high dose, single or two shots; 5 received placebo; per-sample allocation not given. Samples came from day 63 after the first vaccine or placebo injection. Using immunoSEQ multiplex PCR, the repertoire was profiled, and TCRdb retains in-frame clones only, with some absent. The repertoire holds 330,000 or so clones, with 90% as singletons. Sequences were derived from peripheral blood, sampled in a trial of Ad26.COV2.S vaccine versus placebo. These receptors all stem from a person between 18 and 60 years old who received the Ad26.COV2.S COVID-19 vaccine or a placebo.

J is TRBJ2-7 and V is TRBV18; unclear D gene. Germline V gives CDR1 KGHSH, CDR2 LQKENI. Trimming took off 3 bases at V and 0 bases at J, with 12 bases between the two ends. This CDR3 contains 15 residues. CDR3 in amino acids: CASSPTAESSYEQYF. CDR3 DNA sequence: TGTGCCAGCTCACCTACGGCAGAGTCCTCCTACGAGCAGTACTTC. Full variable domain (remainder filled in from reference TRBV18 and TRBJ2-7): NAGVMQNPRHLVRRRGQEARLRCSPMKGHSHVYWYRQLPEEGLKFMVYLQKENIIDESGMPKERFSAEFPKEGPSILRIQQVVRGDSAAYFCASSPTAESSYEQYFGPGTRLTVT.

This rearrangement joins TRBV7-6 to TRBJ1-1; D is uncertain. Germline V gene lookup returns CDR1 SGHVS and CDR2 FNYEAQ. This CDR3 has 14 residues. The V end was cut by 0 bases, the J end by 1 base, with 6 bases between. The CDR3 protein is CASSLAEGNTEAFF. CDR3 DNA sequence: TGTGCCAGCAGCTTAGCAGAGGGGAACACTGAAGCTTTCTTT.

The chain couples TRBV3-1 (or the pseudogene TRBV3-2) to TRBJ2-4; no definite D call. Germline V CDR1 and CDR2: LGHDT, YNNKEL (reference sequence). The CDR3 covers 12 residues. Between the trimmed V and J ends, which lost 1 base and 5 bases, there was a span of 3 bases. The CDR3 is CASSQGQNIQYF. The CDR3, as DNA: TGTGCCAGCAGCCAAGGGCAAAACATTCAGTACTTC.

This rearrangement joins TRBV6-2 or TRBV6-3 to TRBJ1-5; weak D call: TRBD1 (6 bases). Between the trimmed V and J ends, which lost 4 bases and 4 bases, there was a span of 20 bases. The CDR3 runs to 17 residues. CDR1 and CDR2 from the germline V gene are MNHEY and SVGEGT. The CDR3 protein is CASSSRTGLGSNQPQHF. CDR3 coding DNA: TGTGCCAGCAGTTCCCGAACAGGGTTGGGATCGAATCAGCCCCAGCATTTT.

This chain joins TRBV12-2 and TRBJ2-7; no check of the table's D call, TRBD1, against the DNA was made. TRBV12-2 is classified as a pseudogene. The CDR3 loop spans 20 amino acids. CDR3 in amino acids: CASRYKLRTVMQVFSYEQYV. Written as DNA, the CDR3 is TGTGCAAGTCGCTACAAACTCAGGACAGTCATGCAAGTGTTCTCCTACGAGCAGTACGTC.

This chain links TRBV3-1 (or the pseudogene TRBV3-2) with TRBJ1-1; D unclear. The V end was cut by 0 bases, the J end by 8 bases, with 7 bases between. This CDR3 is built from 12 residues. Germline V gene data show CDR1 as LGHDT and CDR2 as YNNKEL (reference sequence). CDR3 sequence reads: CASSQEGREAFF. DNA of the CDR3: TGTGCCAGCAGCCAAGAGGGTAGGGAAGCTTTCTTT.

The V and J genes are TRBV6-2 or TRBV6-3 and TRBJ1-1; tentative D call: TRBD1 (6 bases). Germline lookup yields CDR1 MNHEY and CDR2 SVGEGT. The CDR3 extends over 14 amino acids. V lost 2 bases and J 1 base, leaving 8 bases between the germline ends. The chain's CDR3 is CASSYDRPNTEAFF. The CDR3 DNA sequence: TGTGCCAGCAGTTACGACAGGCCGAACACTGAAGCTTTCTTT.

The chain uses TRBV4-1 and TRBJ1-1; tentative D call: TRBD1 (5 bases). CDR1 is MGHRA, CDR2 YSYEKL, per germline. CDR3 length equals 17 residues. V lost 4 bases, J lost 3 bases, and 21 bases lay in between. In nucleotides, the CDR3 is TGCGCCAGCAGCCTGCTTCCAGGGAATCAAGGGGACACTGAAGCTTTCTTT. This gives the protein CASSLLPGNQGDTEAFF.

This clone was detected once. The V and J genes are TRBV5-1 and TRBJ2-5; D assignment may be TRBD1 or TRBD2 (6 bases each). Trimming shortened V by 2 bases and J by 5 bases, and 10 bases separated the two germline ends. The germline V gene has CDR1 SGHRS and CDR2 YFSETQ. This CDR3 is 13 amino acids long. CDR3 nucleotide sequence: TGCGCCAGCAGCTTTGGAGGGGGGGAGACCCAGTACTTC. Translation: CASSFGGGETQYF. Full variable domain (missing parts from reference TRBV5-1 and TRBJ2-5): KAGVTQTPRYLIKTRGQQVTLSCSPISGHRSVSWYQQTPGQGLQFLFEYFSETQRNKGNFPGRFSGRQFSNSRSEMNVSTLELGDSALYLCASSFGGGETQYFGPGTRLLVL.

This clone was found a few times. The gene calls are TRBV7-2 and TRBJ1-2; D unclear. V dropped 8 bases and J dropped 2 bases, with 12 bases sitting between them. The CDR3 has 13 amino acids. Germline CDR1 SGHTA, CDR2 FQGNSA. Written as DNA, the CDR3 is TGTGCCAGCGAGCTTAGGCAGAACTATGGCTACACCTTC. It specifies CASELRQNYGYTF. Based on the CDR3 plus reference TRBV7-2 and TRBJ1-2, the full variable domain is GAGVSQSPSNKVTEKGKDVELRCDPISGHTALYWYRQSLGQGLEFLIYFQGNSAPDKSGLPSDRFSAERTGGSVSTLTIQRTQQEDSAVYLCASELRQNYGYTFGSGTRLTVV.

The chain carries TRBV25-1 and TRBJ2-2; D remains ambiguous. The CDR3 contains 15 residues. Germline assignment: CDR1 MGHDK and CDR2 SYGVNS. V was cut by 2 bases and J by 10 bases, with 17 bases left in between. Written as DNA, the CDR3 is TGTGCCAGCAGTGAAACGGGCGTCTCATATCCGGAGCTGTTTTTT. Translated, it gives CASSETGVSYPELFF.

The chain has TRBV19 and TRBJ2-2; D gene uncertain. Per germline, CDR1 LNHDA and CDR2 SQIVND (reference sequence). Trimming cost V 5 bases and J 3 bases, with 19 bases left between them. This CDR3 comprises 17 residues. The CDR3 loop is CASSARATSQDTGELFF. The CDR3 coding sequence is TGTGCCAGTAGTGCCCGAGCAACGTCCCAAGACACCGGGGAGCTGTTTTTT.

CDR3 residues: CASRYGGTGNTEAFF. CDR3 in DNA: TGTGCCAGCAGGTACGGCGGGACAGGGAACACTGAAGCTTTCTTT. The rearrangement joins TRBV6-2 or TRBV6-3 to TRBJ1-1, with 8 nucleotides matching TRBD1. Unmatched junction bases numbered 7, after V lost 6 bases and J lost 1 base. The V gene's germline CDR1 is MNHEY and CDR2 SVGEGT. This CDR3 has 15 amino acids.

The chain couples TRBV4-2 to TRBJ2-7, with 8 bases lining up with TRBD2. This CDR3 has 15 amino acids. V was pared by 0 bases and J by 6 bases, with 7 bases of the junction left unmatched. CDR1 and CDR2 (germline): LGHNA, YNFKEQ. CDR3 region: CASSQDGREEPEQYV. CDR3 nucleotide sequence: TGTGCCAGCAGCCAAGATGGGCGGGAGGAGCCCGAGCAGTACGTC.

As DNA, the CDR3 is TGTGCCAGCAGCGTTCAGGGGCTCTATGGCTACACCTTC. The encoded protein is CASSVQGLYGYTF. This chain uses TRBV3-1 (or the pseudogene TRBV3-2) with TRBJ1-2, with D tentatively TRBD1 (6 bases). The CDR3 loop spans 13 amino acids. CDR1 is LGHDT and CDR2 is YNNKEL in the germline V gene (reference sequence). Trimming cost V 5 bases and J 4 bases, with 11 bases left between them.

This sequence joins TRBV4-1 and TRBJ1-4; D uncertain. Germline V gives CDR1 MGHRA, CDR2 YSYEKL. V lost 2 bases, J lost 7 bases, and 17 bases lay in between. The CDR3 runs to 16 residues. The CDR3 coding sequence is TGCGCCAGCAGCCAACCGTATAAGGGAAAAGGTGAAAAACTGTTTTTT. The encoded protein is CASSQPYKGKGEKLFF.

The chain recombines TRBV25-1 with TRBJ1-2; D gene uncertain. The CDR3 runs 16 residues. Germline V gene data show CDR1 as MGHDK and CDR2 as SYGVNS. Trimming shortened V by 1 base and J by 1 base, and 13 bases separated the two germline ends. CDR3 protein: CASSEFVGTNNYGYTF. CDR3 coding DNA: TGTGCCAGCAGTGAATTTGTGGGTACTAATAACTATGGCTACACCTTC.

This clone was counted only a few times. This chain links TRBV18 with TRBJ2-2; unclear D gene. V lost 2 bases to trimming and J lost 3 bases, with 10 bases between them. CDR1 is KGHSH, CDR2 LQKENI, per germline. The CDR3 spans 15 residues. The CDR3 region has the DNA TGTGCCAGCTCACCAGGCGCCCGCGACACCGGGGAGCTGTTTTTT. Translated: CASSPGARDTGELFF.

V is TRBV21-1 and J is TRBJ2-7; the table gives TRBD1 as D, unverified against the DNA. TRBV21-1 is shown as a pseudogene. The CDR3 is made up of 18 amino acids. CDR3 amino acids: CASSKPSTGPYGSYEQYV. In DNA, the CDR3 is TGTGCCAGCAGCAAACCTTCGACAGGGCCCTATGGGTCCTACGAGCAGTACGTC.

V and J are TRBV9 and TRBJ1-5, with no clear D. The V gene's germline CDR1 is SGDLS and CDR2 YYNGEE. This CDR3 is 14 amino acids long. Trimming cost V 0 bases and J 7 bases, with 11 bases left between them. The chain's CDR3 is CASSVDAGGQPQHF. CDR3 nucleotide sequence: TGTGCCAGCAGCGTAGACGCCGGTGGACAGCCCCAGCATTTT.

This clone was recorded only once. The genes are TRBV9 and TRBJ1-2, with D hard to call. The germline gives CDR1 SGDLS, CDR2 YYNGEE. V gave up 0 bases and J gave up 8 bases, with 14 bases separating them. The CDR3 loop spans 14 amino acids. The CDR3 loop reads CASSVDGSPGGYTF. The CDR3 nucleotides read TGTGCCAGCAGCGTAGACGGGTCCCCGGGCGGCTACACCTTC.

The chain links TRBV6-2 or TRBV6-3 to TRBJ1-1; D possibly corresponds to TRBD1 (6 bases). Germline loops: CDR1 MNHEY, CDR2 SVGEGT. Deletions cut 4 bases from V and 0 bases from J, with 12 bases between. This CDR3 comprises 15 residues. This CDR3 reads CASSSSRTVNTEAFF. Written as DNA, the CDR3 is TGTGCCAGCAGTTCTTCCAGGACAGTGAACACTGAAGCTTTCTTT.

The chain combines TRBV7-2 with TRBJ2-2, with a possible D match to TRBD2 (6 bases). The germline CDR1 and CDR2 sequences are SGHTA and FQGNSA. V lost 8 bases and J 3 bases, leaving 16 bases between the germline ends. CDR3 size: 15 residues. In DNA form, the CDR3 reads TGTGCCAGCCTACCGGGAGCTGGGCACACCGGGGAGCTGTTTTTT. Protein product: CASLPGAGHTGELFF.

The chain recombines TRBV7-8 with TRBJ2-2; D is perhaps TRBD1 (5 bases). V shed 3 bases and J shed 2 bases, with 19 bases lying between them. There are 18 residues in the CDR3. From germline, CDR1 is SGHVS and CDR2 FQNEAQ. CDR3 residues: CASSLLSGIPQNTGELFF. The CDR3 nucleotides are TGTGCCAGCAGCTTGCTCTCAGGGATACCTCAAAACACCGGGGAGCTGTTTTTT.

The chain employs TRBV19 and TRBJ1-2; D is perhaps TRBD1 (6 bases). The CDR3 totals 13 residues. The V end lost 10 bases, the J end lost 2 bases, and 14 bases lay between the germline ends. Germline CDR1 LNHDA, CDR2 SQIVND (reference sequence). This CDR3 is CATKQGPNYGYTF. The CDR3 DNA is TGTGCCACAAAACAGGGTCCCAACTATGGCTACACCTTC.

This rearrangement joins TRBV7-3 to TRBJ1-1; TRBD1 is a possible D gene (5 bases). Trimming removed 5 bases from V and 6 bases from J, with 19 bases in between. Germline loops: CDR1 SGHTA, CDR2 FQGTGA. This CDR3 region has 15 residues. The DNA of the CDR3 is TGTGCCAGCAGCCTATCTCCCCAGGGTGCTCCTGAAGCTTTCTTT. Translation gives CASSLSPQGAPEAFF.

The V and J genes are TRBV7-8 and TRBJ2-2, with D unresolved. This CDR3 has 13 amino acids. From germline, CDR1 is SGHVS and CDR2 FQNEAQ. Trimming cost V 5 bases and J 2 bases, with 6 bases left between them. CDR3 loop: CASSIENTGELFF. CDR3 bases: TGTGCCAGCAGCATAGAAAACACCGGGGAGCTGTTTTTT.

The CDR3 protein is CASRGPGTDTQYF. CDR3 sequence (DNA): TGTGCCAGCCGGGGACCGGGGACAGATACGCAGTATTTT. The chain has TRBV6-5 and TRBJ2-3; D tentatively reads TRBD1 or TRBD2 (5 bases each). CDR1 is MNHEY, CDR2 SVGAGI, per germline. The length of the CDR3 is 13 residues. Between the trimmed V and J ends, which lost 8 bases and 3 bases, there was a span of 12 bases.